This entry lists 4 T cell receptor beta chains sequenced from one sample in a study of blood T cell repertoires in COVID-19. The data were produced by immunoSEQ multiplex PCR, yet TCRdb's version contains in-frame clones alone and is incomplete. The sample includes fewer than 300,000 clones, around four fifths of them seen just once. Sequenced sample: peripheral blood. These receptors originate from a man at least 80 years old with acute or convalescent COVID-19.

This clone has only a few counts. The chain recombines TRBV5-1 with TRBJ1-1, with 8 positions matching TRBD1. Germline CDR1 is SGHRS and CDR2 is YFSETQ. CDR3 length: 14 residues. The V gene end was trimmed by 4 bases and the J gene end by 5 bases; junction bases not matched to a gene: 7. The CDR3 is CASSTRQGWTEAFF. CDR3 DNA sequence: TGCGCCAGCAGCACCCGACAGGGGTGGACTGAAGCTTTCTTT.

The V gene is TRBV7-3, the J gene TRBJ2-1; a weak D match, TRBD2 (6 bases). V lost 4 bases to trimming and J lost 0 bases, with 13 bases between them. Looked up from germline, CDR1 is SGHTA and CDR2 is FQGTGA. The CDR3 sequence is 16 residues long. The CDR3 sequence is CASSSGLLSSYNEQFF. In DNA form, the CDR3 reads TGTGCCAGCAGCTCGGGACTCTTGAGCTCCTACAATGAGCAGTTCTTC. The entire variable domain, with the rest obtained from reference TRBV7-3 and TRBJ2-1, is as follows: GAGVSQTPSNKVTEKGKYVELRCDPISGHTALYWYRQSLGQGPEFLIYFQGTGAADDSGLPNDRFFAVRPEGSVSTLKIQRTERGDSAVYLCASSSGLLSSYNEQFFGPGTRLTVL.

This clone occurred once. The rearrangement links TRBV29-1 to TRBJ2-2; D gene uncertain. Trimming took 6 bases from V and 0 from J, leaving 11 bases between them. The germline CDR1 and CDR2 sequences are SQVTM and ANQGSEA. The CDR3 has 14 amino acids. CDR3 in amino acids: CSVSEFANTGELFF. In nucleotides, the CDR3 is TGCAGCGTGTCGGAGTTTGCGAACACCGGGGAGCTGTTTTTT.

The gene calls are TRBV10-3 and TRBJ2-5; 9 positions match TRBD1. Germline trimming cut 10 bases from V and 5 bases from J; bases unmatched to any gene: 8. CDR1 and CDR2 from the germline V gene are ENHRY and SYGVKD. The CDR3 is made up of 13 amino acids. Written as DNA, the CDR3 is TGTGCCACACTGGACAGGGGCGCCGAGACCCAGTACTTC. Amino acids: CATLDRGAETQYF.